This T cell receptor (beta chain) originates from a study of CD8 T cells in ankylosing spondylitis. This clonotype was seen only a few times. Germline V gene data show CDR1 as SGDLS and CDR2 as YYNGEE. CDR3 length: 16 residues. V lost 0 bases and J 0 bases, leaving 11 bases between the germline ends. One entry per CDR3 protein results from TCRdb running MiXCR on the 5' RACE reads. The table lists roughly 200,000 distinct CDR3 sequences, 9.5% to 15% of them singletons. The sequencing input was blood, either unsorted or a sorted T cell fraction (not recorded which). This receptor was obtained from a male donor with ankylosing spondylitis or in good health (not recorded which). The V call is TRBV9, the J call TRBJ2-3, with D possibly TRBD2 on 5 matching bases. CDR3 coding DNA: TGTGCCAGCAGCGTAGGTCAAGCGGCTAGCACAGATACGCAGTATTTT. Amino acid sequence: CASSVGQAASTDTQYF.